This T cell receptor (beta chain) was recovered during a study of radiation and T cells in renal cell carcinoma. Study-level information: Nephrectomy followed 15 Gy stereotactic body radiation by 4 weeks. Study-wide points: No pretreatment tumor biopsies were available for baseline clonotypes. Top tumor clonotypes rose in blood 2 weeks post-radiation, then contracted.

The time point is: baseline pretreatment blood. The treatment: 15 Gy SBRT to primary tumor, nephrectomy 4 weeks later. Serial blood draws occurred at baseline and 2 and 4 weeks post-SBRT. The method was immunoSEQ multiplex PCR; TCRdb's version includes in-frame clones alone and lacks a portion of them. This sample has about 150,000 clones; approximately 90% occur once, and the top ten carry roughly 4.1%. The CDR3 is made up of 16 amino acids. Deletions cut 3 bases from V and 3 bases from J, with 16 bases between. The V gene's germline CDR1 is SGDLS and CDR2 YYNGEE. For this clone: No antigen is known for it.

The genes are TRBV9 and TRBJ2-1; weak D call: TRBD2 (6 bases). This clonotype originated in a woman between 65 and 79 years old with renal cell carcinoma. This material consisted of blood, taken from a patient whose treatment included radiotherapy and nephrectomy. The CDR3 nucleotides are TGTGCCAGCAGCGAACAGACTAGTGGGTTCTACAATGAGCAGTTCTTC. Translation gives CASSEQTSGFYNEQFF.